This TCR beta chain comes out of a study of blood T cell repertoires in COVID-19. Study-level background: PBMCs, B-cell-depleted T cells, or T cells were the source of the cDNA or gDNA that made up the material.

Original data processing: Using reference gene primer amplification, nucleated cell counts were estimated. Profiling relied on immunoSEQ multiplex PCR, and the TCRdb table lists in-frame clones only, not all of them. Clone size and V and J calls were adopted from that table, with D and trimming inferred from the DNA. The profile shows 95,000 to 150,000 clones, around 86% of them singletons. CDR3 length: 16 amino acids. CDR1 is MNHEY, CDR2 SVGEGT, per germline. V gave up 6 bases and J gave up 4 bases; unmatched junction bases: 12. The gene calls are TRBV6-2 or TRBV6-3 and TRBJ1-2, with 9 nucleotides matching TRBD1. The TCR sequence derives from a man older than 75 with active or convalescent COVID-19. Sequencing used peripheral blood. The CDR3 bases are TGTGCCAGCAGCCCCGGACAGGGGATTCTTGCCTATGGCTACACCTTC. Amino acids: CASSPGQGILAYGYTF.